These 16 T cell receptor beta chains originate from one sample sequenced in a study of blood T cell repertoires in COVID-19. The assay was immunoSEQ multiplex PCR, and TCRdb's table has in-frame clones only and misses some. Of roughly 230,000 clones listed, approximately 81% are singletons. The sequencing sample was made of peripheral blood. These receptors all come from a man in his forties with acute or convalescent COVID-19.

In this sample, this clone turned up once. The chain combines TRBV20-1 with TRBJ1-1; D is uncertain. Trimming took 3 bases from V and 13 from J, leaving 15 bases between them. Germline loops: CDR1 DFQATT, CDR2 SNEGSKA (reference sequence). The length of the CDR3 is 11 residues. CDR3 nucleotides: TGCAGTGCTAGTCGCGATTTATCCGTTTTCTTT. It codes for CSASRDLSVFF.

The chain combines TRBV5-1 with TRBJ1-4; D is possibly TRBD1 (6 bases). This CDR3 comprises 15 residues. V dropped 3 bases and J dropped 8 bases, with 17 bases sitting between them. Germline V CDR1 and CDR2: SGHRS, YFSETQ. The CDR3 nucleotides are TGCGCCAGCAGCTCCATCACAGGGTCCCCCGAAAAACTGTTTTTT. The encoded protein is CASSSITGSPEKLFF.

V gene TRBV6-5 combines with J gene TRBJ1-2; 7 positions match TRBD1. The junction had 12 bases not matched to a gene; V was cut back by 5 bases and J by 9 bases. The CDR3 extends over 14 amino acids. CDR1 and CDR2 (germline): MNHEY, SVGAGI. The CDR3 DNA follows: TGTGCCAGCAGTCCCCGACAGGGAGGTTTGAGCTACACCTTC. Its protein product is CASSPRQGGLSYTF.

The rearrangement uses TRBV19 and TRBJ2-2, with 10 bases lining up with TRBD1. The CDR3 loop spans 16 amino acids. V was pared by 0 bases and J by 4 bases, with 2 bases of the junction left unmatched. The germline gives CDR1 LNHDA, CDR2 SQIVND (reference sequence). The CDR3: CASSIEGQGGTGELFF. In DNA form, the CDR3 reads TGTGCCAGTAGTATAGAAGGACAGGGGGGCACCGGGGAGCTGTTTTTT.

This clone showed up just a few times. This chain joins TRBV18 and TRBJ1-2, with 7 nucleotides matching TRBD1. The J segment lost 8 bases and the V segment lost 5 bases, leaving 8 bases of the junction unmatched. Germline lookup yields CDR1 KGHSH and CDR2 LQKENI. The CDR3 totals 13 residues. CDR3 region: CASSVRDSEGYTF. The DNA of the CDR3 is TGTGCCAGCTCAGTCCGGGACAGTGAAGGCTACACCTTC.

CDR3 DNA: TGCGCCAGCAGCCACTCGCGGACAGGCACGACAGATACGCAGTATTTT. Its translation: CASSHSRTGTTDTQYF. The V and J genes are TRBV4-3 and TRBJ2-3; 7 bases map to TRBD1. Germline V gene lookup returns CDR1 LGHNA and CDR2 YSLEER. The ends lost 3 bases at V and 3 bases at J; junction bases unmatched: 9. The CDR3 has 16 amino acids.

This chain uses TRBV6-5 with TRBJ2-1, with D maybe TRBD1 (5 bases). Between the trimmed V and J ends, which lost 1 base and 8 bases, there was a span of 12 bases. The CDR3 sequence is 14 residues long. Germline values: CDR1 MNHEY, CDR2 SVGAGI. The chain's CDR3 is CASSYLGAADEQFF. The DNA of the CDR3 is TGTGCCAGCAGTTACTTAGGGGCGGCCGATGAGCAGTTCTTC.

The chain employs TRBV7-9 and TRBJ1-3; maybe TRBD1 (6 bases). The germline V gene encodes CDR1 SEHNR and CDR2 FQNEAQ (reference sequence). The CDR3 length is 14 residues. Trimming removed 3 bases at V and 12 bases at J, with 18 bases between. The chain's CDR3 is CASSFTIQGEDIYF. CDR3 nucleotides: TGTGCCAGCAGCTTTACCATACAGGGTGAGGACATATATTTT.

The chain has TRBV11-2 and TRBJ2-1; TRBD1 aligns across 7 bases. V lost 0 bases, J lost 3 bases, and 2 bases stayed unmatched. The CDR3 length is 15 residues. Germline values: CDR1 SGHAT, CDR2 FQNNGV. CDR3 DNA sequence: TGTGCCAGCAGCTTAGACCCAGGGGGCTACAATGAGCAGTTCTTC. Translating gives CASSLDPGGYNEQFF.

J is TRBJ1-3 and V is TRBV5-6; weak D call: TRBD1 (6 bases). Germline CDR1 is SGHDT and CDR2 is YYEEEE. This CDR3 is 17 amino acids long. V was trimmed by 4 bases and J by 4 bases, leaving 21 bases between them. The CDR3 DNA follows: TGTGCCAGCAGCGCGCCCATAGTACAGGGAGACGGAAACACCATATATTTT. It codes for CASSAPIVQGDGNTIYF. The full variable domain, with the rest looked up from reference TRBV5-6 and TRBJ1-3, is DAGVTQSPTHLIKTRGQQVTLRCSPKSGHDTVSWYQQALGQGPQFIFQYYEEEERQRGNFPDRFSGHQFPNYSSELNVNALLLGDSALYLCASSAPIVQGDGNTIYFGEGSWLTVV.

V gene TRBV19 combines with J gene TRBJ1-2, with D uncertain. Germline CDR1 is LNHDA and CDR2 is SQIVND (reference sequence). The CDR3 sequence is 16 residues long. With 1 base removed from V and 5 bases from J, the gap between germline ends came to 17 bases. The CDR3 DNA reads as TGTGCCAGTAGTATAGTTAGCCCGGGTCCAACGTATGGCTACACCTTC. It translates to CASSIVSPGPTYGYTF.

CDR3 residues: CASSVEPGETQYF. CDR3 nucleotide sequence: TGTGCCAGCAGCGTTGAGCCGGGGGAGACCCAGTACTTC. The chain employs TRBV6-5 and TRBJ2-5; possible D gene TRBD2, 5 bases. Germline CDR1 and CDR2: MNHEY and SVGAGI. Trimming removed 6 bases from V and 5 bases from J, with 13 bases in between. CDR3 length: 13 residues.

The chain recombines TRBV25-1 with TRBJ1-6, with D unclear. V lost 3 bases and J 7 bases, leaving 4 bases between the germline ends. Germline V CDR1 and CDR2: MGHDK, SYGVNS. This CDR3 has 12 amino acids. The CDR3 DNA follows: TGTGCCAGCAGTGAGGCAAATTCACCCCTCCACTTT. Its translation: CASSEANSPLHF.

The gene calls are TRBV7-2 and TRBJ2-2, with D uncertain. In germline, CDR1 is SGHTA, CDR2 FQGNSA. The CDR3 is 12 amino acids. V was clipped by 3 bases and J by 6 bases, with 5 bases between them. The CDR3: CASSFQSGELFF. The CDR3 DNA is TGTGCCAGCAGCTTTCAATCCGGGGAGCTGTTTTTT. Drawing the rest from reference TRBV7-2 and TRBJ2-2, the complete variable domain is GAGVSQSPSNKVTEKGKDVELRCDPISGHTALYWYRQSLGQGLEFLIYFQGNSAPDKSGLPSDRFSAERTGGSVSTLTIQRTQQEDSAVYLCASSFQSGELFFGEGSRLTVL.

J is TRBJ2-3 and V is TRBV15, with TRBD2 as a possible D gene (5 bases). Germline V gene sequence: CDR1 LNHNV, CDR2 YYDKDF (reference sequence). V shed 1 base and J shed 2 bases, with 19 bases lying between them. The CDR3 loop spans 18 amino acids. CDR3 DNA: TGTGCCACCAGCAGAGGGTTGGGCGGGCTAGAGGCCACAGATACGCAGTATTTT. It is translated as CATSRGLGGLEATDTQYF.

The V call is TRBV9, the J call TRBJ2-1, with D possibly matching TRBD1 (6 bases). V was clipped by 3 bases and J by 1 base, with 17 bases between them. The CDR3 loop spans 17 amino acids. Germline CDR1 is SGDLS and CDR2 is YYNGEE. CDR3 nucleotides: TGTGCCAGCAGCGAGGGGGTGAAGGTCAAGTCCTACAATGAGCAGTTCTTC. Translation gives CASSEGVKVKSYNEQFF. Variable domain in full (rest from reference TRBV9 and TRBJ2-1): DSGVTQTPKHLITATGQRVTLRCSPRSGDLSVYWYQQSLDQGLQFLIQYYNGEERAKGNILERFSAQQFPDLHSELNLSSLELGDSALYFCASSEGVKVKSYNEQFFGPGTRLTVL.